Listed below are T cell receptor beta chains from one sample, sequenced in a study of naive and memory T cell subsets. From the 5' RACE reads, TCRdb called clonotypes with MiXCR, one entry per CDR3 protein. The table shows around 48,000 distinct CDR3 sequences, with approximately 4.5% occurring only once. The receptors were gathered from a female donor in good health. The CDR3 runs from the conserved cysteine through the conserved F or W. Fields, in order: D gene, V gene, clone size, J gene, CDR3 DNA, CDR3 protein. D genes are given only for firm matches. The size field is filled for only some rows; it gives once, few, many or a size class.

d_gene: TRBD2; v_gene: TRBV19; abundance: many; j_gene: TRBJ2-1; CDR3nt: TGTGCCAGTAGTACCTCGACTAGCCCCCATGAGCAGTTCTTC; CDR3aa: CASSTSTSPHEQFF
d_gene: TRBD2; v_gene: TRBV30; abundance: few; j_gene: TRBJ2-7; CDR3nt: TGTGCCTGGAGACCTTTAGCGGGAGCAGGGTACGAGCAGTACTTC; CDR3aa: CAWRPLAGAGYEQYF
d_gene: -; v_gene: TRBV19; abundance: -; j_gene: TRBJ2-4; CDR3nt: TGTGCCAGTAGTCCTCCCCCCTCATCGGGGGGCGCCGGTTGGTTGGCCAAAAACATTCAGTACTTC; CDR3aa: CASSPPPSSGGAGWLAKNIQYF
d_gene: -; v_gene: TRBV18; abundance: many; j_gene: TRBJ1-1; CDR3nt: TGTGCCAGCTCACGGGGGGGACATAATGAAGCTTTCTTT; CDR3aa: CASSRGGHNEAFF
d_gene: -; v_gene: TRBV20-1; abundance: many; j_gene: TRBJ2-3; CDR3nt: TGCAGTGCCCCGGACCCAACAGATACGCAGTATTTT; CDR3aa: CSAPDPTDTQYF
d_gene: -; v_gene: TRBV21-1; abundance: many; j_gene: TRBJ2-3; CDR3nt: TGTGCCAGCAGTCCCTGGGCGGGTAGGGGCACAGATACGCAGTATTTT; CDR3aa: CASSPWAGRGTDTQYF
d_gene: TRBD2; v_gene: TRBV12-3/TRBV12-4; abundance: many; j_gene: TRBJ2-1; CDR3nt: TGTGCCAGCAGTTTCTTCCCCGGGACTAGCGGGATCGATGAGCAGTTCTTC; CDR3aa: CASSFFPGTSGIDEQFF
d_gene: -; v_gene: TRBV3-1; abundance: many; j_gene: TRBJ2-5; CDR3nt: TGTGCCAGCAGCCAAGGGTTAGCGGAGATTCAAGAGACCCAGTACTTC; CDR3aa: CASSQGLAEIQETQYF
d_gene: -; v_gene: TRBV6-2/TRBV6-3; abundance: many; j_gene: TRBJ1-2; CDR3nt: TGTGCCAGCAGTTACTCAGGACGGCAGTATGGCTACACCTTC; CDR3aa: CASSYSGRQYGYTF
d_gene: -; v_gene: TRBV6-2/TRBV6-3; abundance: many; j_gene: TRBJ1-5; CDR3nt: TGTGCCAGCACATATAGGAGTTATCAGCCCCAGCATTTT; CDR3aa: CASTYRSYQPQHF
d_gene: -; v_gene: TRBV12-3/TRBV12-4; abundance: few; j_gene: TRBJ2-1; CDR3nt: TGTGCCAGCAGTTTGGGGCTTGGTGAGCAGTTCTTC; CDR3aa: CASSLGLGEQFF
d_gene: TRBD1; v_gene: TRBV7-8; abundance: many; j_gene: TRBJ1-4; CDR3nt: TGTGCCAGCAGCTCGAGGACAGGGGTCGAAAAACTGTTTTTT; CDR3aa: CASSSRTGVEKLFF
d_gene: -; v_gene: TRBV19; abundance: many; j_gene: TRBJ1-4; CDR3nt: TGTGCCAGTTCGGGAATAGGGGTCGAAAAACTGTTTTTT; CDR3aa: CASSGIGVEKLFF
d_gene: TRBD2; v_gene: TRBV9; abundance: many; j_gene: TRBJ2-2; CDR3nt: TGTGCCAGCAGCGTTGGGGGGGGGATCACCGGGGAGCTGTTTTTT; CDR3aa: CASSVGGGITGELFF
d_gene: -; v_gene: TRBV7-2; abundance: many; j_gene: TRBJ1-6; CDR3nt: TGTGCCAGCAGCTTACTGGGTCCTAATTCACCCCTCCACTTT; CDR3aa: CASSLLGPNSPLHF
d_gene: -; v_gene: TRBV20-1; abundance: many; j_gene: TRBJ1-5; CDR3nt: TGCAGTGCTAGGTTCGCAGGAATAGATAGCAATCAGCCCCAGCATTTT; CDR3aa: CSARFAGIDSNQPQHF
d_gene: -; v_gene: TRBV5-1; abundance: many; j_gene: TRBJ2-4; CDR3nt: TGCGCCAGCAGCTTGACAGGGACCGAGTTAGCCAAAAACATTCAGTACTTC; CDR3aa: CASSLTGTELAKNIQYF
d_gene: TRBD1; v_gene: TRBV27; abundance: many; j_gene: TRBJ1-2; CDR3nt: TGTGCCAGCAGTTGGGGACAGGGGGGCTATGGCTACACCTTC; CDR3aa: CASSWGQGGYGYTF
d_gene: -; v_gene: TRBV7-2; abundance: many; j_gene: TRBJ1-5; CDR3nt: TGTGCCAGCAGCTTAGTTGGGACCTCTAGCAATCAGCCCCAGCATTTT; CDR3aa: CASSLVGTSSNQPQHF
d_gene: TRBD1; v_gene: TRBV5-1; abundance: many; j_gene: TRBJ2-7; CDR3nt: TGCGCCAGCAAAACCACAGGGGTTGCGTACGAGCAGTACTTC; CDR3aa: CASKTTGVAYEQYF
d_gene: -; v_gene: TRBV28; abundance: many; j_gene: TRBJ1-4; CDR3nt: TGTGCCAGCAGTTTAAGCCCCGTGCGGGAAAAACTGTTTTTT; CDR3aa: CASSLSPVREKLFF
d_gene: -; v_gene: TRBV28; abundance: -; j_gene: TRBJ1-2; CDR3nt: TGTGCCAGCAGTCCAACCTGCCGTGGGGGCTACACCTTC; CDR3aa: CASSPTCRGGYTF
d_gene: TRBD1; v_gene: TRBV12-3/TRBV12-4; abundance: few; j_gene: TRBJ1-1; CDR3nt: TGTGCCAGCAGCCCCGGGACAGGGACATTGAGTACTGAAGCTTTCTTT; CDR3aa: CASSPGTGTLSTEAFF
d_gene: TRBD1; v_gene: TRBV7-8; abundance: many; j_gene: TRBJ2-7; CDR3nt: TGTGCCAGCAGCCCTAGGGACAGTCTATCCTACGAGCAGTACTTC; CDR3aa: CASSPRDSLSYEQYF
d_gene: -; v_gene: TRBV7-9; abundance: many; j_gene: TRBJ2-6; CDR3nt: TGTGCCAGCAGCTCTCTTTTGCGGACTAACCAATCTGGGGCCAACGTCCTGACTTTC; CDR3aa: CASSSLLRTNQSGANVLTF
d_gene: -; v_gene: TRBV28; abundance: many; j_gene: TRBJ1-4; CDR3nt: TGTGCCAGCAGTCCTCACGTTGGGACGGGGAATGAAAAACTGTTTTTT; CDR3aa: CASSPHVGTGNEKLFF
d_gene: -; v_gene: TRBV13; abundance: many; j_gene: TRBJ1-3; CDR3nt: TGTGCCAGCAACGGGGCTGGAAACACCATATATTTT; CDR3aa: CASNGAGNTIYF
d_gene: TRBD2; v_gene: TRBV5-1; abundance: few; j_gene: TRBJ2-7; CDR3nt: TGCGCCAGCAGCTTATCCACTAGCGAAAGCTCCTACGAGCAGTACTTC; CDR3aa: CASSLSTSESSYEQYF
d_gene: TRBD2; v_gene: TRBV18; abundance: many; j_gene: TRBJ2-1; CDR3nt: TGTGCCAGCTCACCCCTGCCCCCGCAGCGGGAGAGGAATGAGCAGTTCTTC; CDR3aa: CASSPLPPQRERNEQFF
d_gene: -; v_gene: TRBV15; abundance: many; j_gene: TRBJ2-1; CDR3nt: TGTGCCACAAGGGCATACAATGAGCAGTTCTTC; CDR3aa: CATRAYNEQFF
d_gene: -; v_gene: TRBV12-3/TRBV12-4; abundance: many; j_gene: TRBJ1-5; CDR3nt: TGTGCCAGCAGTTCTCAGGGTAACAATCAGCCCCAGCATTTT; CDR3aa: CASSSQGNNQPQHF
d_gene: -; v_gene: TRBV5-1; abundance: many; j_gene: TRBJ1-1; CDR3nt: TGCGCCAGCAGCGCAGGGAGGCAGACTGAAGCTTTCTTT; CDR3aa: CASSAGRQTEAFF
d_gene: -; v_gene: TRBV14; abundance: many; j_gene: TRBJ2-3; CDR3nt: TGTGCCAGCAGCCAAGCGACGGACGGGATCGTCACAGATACGCAGTATTTT; CDR3aa: CASSQATDGIVTDTQYF
d_gene: -; v_gene: TRBV7-2; abundance: many; j_gene: TRBJ2-6; CDR3nt: TGTGCCAGCAGCTTGAGGGTTTCTGGGGCCAACGTCCTGACTTTC; CDR3aa: CASSLRVSGANVLTF
d_gene: -; v_gene: TRBV12-3/TRBV12-4; abundance: many; j_gene: TRBJ1-1; CDR3nt: TGTGCCAGCAGTTTCGTGACACACACTGAAGCTTTCTTT; CDR3aa: CASSFVTHTEAFF
d_gene: -; v_gene: TRBV28; abundance: many; j_gene: TRBJ1-3; CDR3nt: TGTGCCAGCAGTTGGTACGGACACTCTGGAAACACCATATATTTT; CDR3aa: CASSWYGHSGNTIYF
d_gene: TRBD1; v_gene: TRBV19; abundance: -; j_gene: TRBJ1-1; CDR3nt: TGTGCCAGCCGGGACAGCGGCGCTCGGAACACTGAAGCTTTCTTT; CDR3aa: CASRDSGARNTEAFF
d_gene: -; v_gene: TRBV7-8; abundance: many; j_gene: TRBJ2-7; CDR3nt: TGTGCCAGCAGGCTCGAGTACGGCAGCTACGAGCAGTACTTC; CDR3aa: CASRLEYGSYEQYF
d_gene: -; v_gene: TRBV6-1; abundance: many; j_gene: TRBJ2-7; CDR3nt: TGTGCCAGCACGGGCCAGGTAACCTACGAGCAGTACTTC; CDR3aa: CASTGQVTYEQYF
d_gene: -; v_gene: TRBV12-3/TRBV12-4; abundance: many; j_gene: TRBJ2-4; CDR3nt: TGTGCCAGCAGCCAAGGGGGAGCCAAAAACATTCAGTACTTC; CDR3aa: CASSQGGAKNIQYF
d_gene: -; v_gene: TRBV6-2/TRBV6-3; abundance: many; j_gene: TRBJ2-7; CDR3nt: TGTGCCAGCAGTCGGACAGATGAGCAGTACTTC; CDR3aa: CASSRTDEQYF
d_gene: -; v_gene: TRBV7-2; abundance: many; j_gene: TRBJ2-7; CDR3nt: TGTGCCAGCAGCTTCGGGGAAACCTACGAGCAGTACTTC; CDR3aa: CASSFGETYEQYF
d_gene: -; v_gene: TRBV27; abundance: many; j_gene: TRBJ1-5; CDR3nt: TGTGCCAGCAGTTTTGGGGCCCCCGGGGGGACTAGCAATCAGCCCCAGCATTTT; CDR3aa: CASSFGAPGGTSNQPQHF
d_gene: -; v_gene: TRBV12-3/TRBV12-4; abundance: many; j_gene: TRBJ2-1; CDR3nt: TGTGCCAGCAGTCCGGTGGGCAATGAGCAGTTCTTC; CDR3aa: CASSPVGNEQFF
d_gene: TRBD1; v_gene: TRBV6-5; abundance: many; j_gene: TRBJ1-1; CDR3nt: TGTGCCAGCAGTTACTCGGGACAGGGCTTTGAAGCTTTCTTT; CDR3aa: CASSYSGQGFEAFF
d_gene: TRBD1; v_gene: TRBV6-2/TRBV6-3; abundance: many; j_gene: TRBJ1-2; CDR3nt: TGTGCCAGCAGTGGGACAGGATATGGCTACACCTTC; CDR3aa: CASSGTGYGYTF
d_gene: -; v_gene: TRBV29-1; abundance: many; j_gene: TRBJ1-3; CDR3nt: TGCAGCGTTGTAAGGGGCCGTGGAAACACCATATATTTT; CDR3aa: CSVVRGRGNTIYF
d_gene: -; v_gene: TRBV7-2; abundance: many; j_gene: TRBJ2-5; CDR3nt: TGTGCCAGCAGTTCAGCCGGGACAAGGGGCCAAGAGACCCAGTACTTC; CDR3aa: CASSSAGTRGQETQYF
d_gene: -; v_gene: TRBV7-2; abundance: -; j_gene: TRBJ1-5; CDR3nt: TGTGCCAGCAGCTTAGCCGGGCCGCCCCAGCATTTT; CDR3aa: CASSLAGPPQHF